Sequencing of this TCR beta chain was carried out in a study of blood T cells in healthy people across ages. Broader study findings: Across the age range, TCR beta diversity per million T cells fell in a roughly linear way. Any changes in expanded clonotypes were possibly confounded, as donor CMV status remained unknown.

With a J-beta primer mix and a sample-barcoded 5' primer, a second PCR ran about 7 to 12 cycles. A template-switch adaptor containing 12 random nucleotides labeled each cDNA molecule. From the 5' RACE reads, TCRdb called clonotypes with MiXCR, one entry per CDR3 protein. The sample includes 580,000 or so distinct CDR3 sequences, around half of them seen just once. This clonotype was counted at least ten times. Its antigen is as yet unknown. In germline, CDR1 is SEHNR, CDR2 FQNEAQ (reference sequence). This CDR3 is built from 13 residues. The trim removed 6 bases at V and 5 bases at J, leaving 3 bases unmatched.

The receptor was isolated from a man at least 80 years old in good health. The rearrangement uses TRBV7-9 and TRBJ2-3; 9 bases agree with TRBD2. Sample: blood. In DNA form, the CDR3 reads TGTGCCAGCAGTCGGACTAGCGTAGATACGCAGTATTTT. Translating it yields CASSRTSVDTQYF.